Each of the 31 T cell receptor beta chains below was sequenced from the same sample in a study of CD8 T cells in ankylosing spondylitis. MiXCR, run by TCRdb on the 5' RACE reads, gives a single entry per CDR3 protein. The table includes 750,000 to 850,000 distinct CDR3 sequences, roughly 10% detected once. Their antigen targets remain unknown. General study points: Ankylosing spondylitis blood appeared to be characterized by a TCR beta motif of eight highly homologous variants.

The sample comprised blood, either unsorted or a sorted T cell fraction (not recorded which). The receptor set was obtained from a male donor with ankylosing spondylitis.

The rearrangement links TRBV29-1 to TRBJ1-1, with a tentative D call TRBD1 (6 bases). The CDR3 is made up of 14 amino acids. Germline V gives CDR1 SQVTM, CDR2 ANQGSEA. V gave up 4 bases and J gave up 3 bases, with 15 bases separating them. CDR3 in amino acids: CSVVHRVLDTEAFF. As DNA, the CDR3 is TGCAGCGTTGTCCACAGGGTTTTGGACACTGAAGCTTTCTTT.

This clonotype showed up many times. V gene TRBV6-1 combines with J gene TRBJ1-1; a possible D gene is TRBD1 (6 bases). The germline V and J ends were trimmed by 6 bases and 6 bases, with 14 bases remaining between them. The length of the CDR3 is 13 residues. Germline V gives CDR1 MNHNS, CDR2 SASEGT. In DNA, the CDR3 is TGTGCCAGCAGGGCGGCATCAGGGGCTGAAGCTTTCTTT. The encoded protein is CASRAASGAEAFF.

There are a few counts of this clonotype. This chain uses TRBV20-1 with TRBJ2-5, with D perhaps assigned TRBD1 or TRBD2 (5 bases each). The germline V gene encodes CDR1 DFQATT and CDR2 SNEGSKA (reference sequence). Trimming pared 1 base from V and 2 bases from J, leaving 14 bases between. The CDR3 length is 15 residues. The CDR3 here is CSARVRGRPQETQYF. CDR3 sequence (DNA): TGCAGTGCTAGAGTTCGGGGCAGGCCTCAAGAGACCCAGTACTTC.

The table lists this clonotype with a few counts. V and J are TRBV20-1 and TRBJ1-5, with D uncertain. There are 12 residues in the CDR3. Trimming pared 1 base from V and 7 bases from J, leaving 8 bases between. Germline V lookup: CDR1 DFQATT, CDR2 SNEGSKA (reference sequence). CDR3 in amino acids: CSARAPAQPQHF. CDR3 in DNA: TGCAGTGCTAGAGCACCGGCGCAGCCCCAGCATTTT.

This clonotype was seen only a few times. The chain recombines TRBV12-3 or TRBV12-4 with TRBJ1-1, with D possibly being TRBD1 (6 bases). This CDR3 spans 13 amino acids. The ends were cut back, 6 bases at V and 4 bases at J, with 12 bases in the middle. The CDR3 here is CASRPTGSTEAFF. In nucleotides, the CDR3 is TGTGCCAGCAGGCCTACAGGGAGCACTGAAGCTTTCTTT.

The CDR3 protein is CASSQVLHPKVEQFF. The CDR3 bases are TGTGCCAGCAGCCAAGTTTTACACCCCAAGGTGGAGCAGTTCTTC. This chain connects TRBV3-1 to TRBJ2-1; no clear D. This CDR3 has 15 residues. Germline loops: CDR1 LGHDT, CDR2 YNNKEL (reference sequence). The germline V and J ends were trimmed by 1 base and 10 bases, with 17 bases remaining between them.

The chain links TRBV15 to TRBJ1-1; unclear D gene. Germline CDR1 LNHNV, CDR2 YYDKDF (reference sequence). With 6 bases removed from V and 3 bases from J, the gap between germline ends came to 11 bases. The CDR3 has 13 residues. The CDR3 coding sequence is TGTGCCACCAGTAGAAGGTCACACACTGAAGCTTTCTTT. This translates into CATSRRSHTEAFF.

The chain is built from TRBV5-6 and TRBJ2-3; D is undetermined. Germline V gives CDR1 SGHDT, CDR2 YYEEEE. CDR3 length equals 12 residues. V lost 0 bases and J lost 7, with 6 bases in between. The CDR3 reads CASSLGKNTQYF. The CDR3 bases are TGTGCCAGCAGCTTGGGAAAAAATACGCAGTATTTT.

A few counts support this clonotype. The chain has TRBV4-2 and TRBJ2-1; D may be TRBD1 or TRBD2 (5 bases each). The CDR3 is 17 amino acids. Trimming shortened V by 3 bases and J by 0 bases, and 15 bases separated the two germline ends. The germline gives CDR1 LGHNA, CDR2 YNFKEQ. The CDR3 protein is CASSHKGPGSSYNEQFF. The CDR3 DNA follows: TGTGCCAGCAGCCACAAGGGTCCAGGGAGCTCCTACAATGAGCAGTTCTTC.

This clonotype appeared many times. The chain has TRBV20-1 and TRBJ1-4; the D gene is possibly TRBD1 (5 bases). This CDR3 comprises 13 residues. Trimming pared 3 bases from V and 7 bases from J, leaving 12 bases between. Germline lookup yields CDR1 DFQATT and CDR2 SNEGSKA (reference sequence). CDR3 DNA: TGCAGTGCTAGGGGGGGGGAAAGTGAAAAACTGTTTTTT. It is translated as CSARGGESEKLFF.

The V gene is TRBV20-1, the J gene TRBJ2-5; TRBD1 matches at 9 bases. Germline CDR1 reads DFQATT; CDR2 reads SNEGSKA (reference sequence). The CDR3 runs 14 residues. V shed 3 bases, J shed 2 bases, and the junction held 4 bases outside the gene matches. The CDR3: CSASDRGKQETQYF. The CDR3 nucleotides are TGCAGTGCTAGTGACAGGGGGAAACAAGAGACCCAGTACTTC.

The V gene is TRBV7-9, the J gene TRBJ2-1; D gene unclear. CDR3 length: 13 residues. The germline CDR1 and CDR2 sequences are SEHNR and FQNEAQ (reference sequence). V lost 9 bases and J lost 4, with 13 bases in between. The CDR3: CASSWVGYNEQFF. DNA of the CDR3: TGTGCCAGTAGTTGGGTGGGGTACAATGAGCAGTTCTTC.

This clonotype showed up many times. This chain uses TRBV27 with TRBJ1-2, with no clear D. CDR1 is MNHEY, CDR2 SMNVEV, per germline (reference sequence). The CDR3 consists of 14 residues. Trimming took off 0 bases at V and 7 bases at J, with 12 bases between the two ends. The CDR3 nucleotides read TGTGCCAGCAGTTTATCGATTGGGTTCCTTGGCTACACCTTC. Translated, it gives CASSLSIGFLGYTF.

The sample holds many counts of this clonotype. The rearrangement uses TRBV6-2 or TRBV6-3 and TRBJ1-1, with D perhaps matching TRBD1 (5 bases). Trimming pared 4 bases from V and 2 bases from J, leaving 11 bases between. There are 14 residues in the CDR3. Germline V CDR1 and CDR2: MNHEY, SVGEGT. The CDR3 DNA reads as TGTGCCAGCAGTTTATTAGGGGACAACACTGAAGCTTTCTTT. This translates into CASSLLGDNTEAFF.

This chain joins TRBV20-1 and TRBJ2-7, with no clear D. Trimming left V 6 bases short and J 6 bases short, with 9 bases between. This CDR3 is 10 amino acids long. CDR1 is DFQATT and CDR2 is SNEGSKA in the germline V gene (reference sequence). The CDR3: CSAARREQYF. CDR3 nucleotides: TGCAGTGCCGCCCGGCGCGAGCAGTACTTC.

This clonotype was counted ten times or more. The genes are TRBV29-1 and TRBJ2-7; D is uncertain. The CDR3 runs 12 residues. Germline V gene data show CDR1 as SQVTM and CDR2 as ANQGSEA. The V end lost 4 bases, the J end lost 2 bases, and 9 bases lay between the germline ends. The CDR3 DNA is TGCAGCGTTGCCGGCCGCCCCTACGAGCAGTACTTC. It encodes CSVAGRPYEQYF.

The J gene is TRBJ2-7, the V gene TRBV7-2; tentative D call: TRBD2 (5 bases). The CDR3 length is 14 residues. Germline CDR1 and CDR2: SGHTA and FQGNSA. V lost 5 bases, J lost 2 bases, and 13 bases lay in between. This CDR3 reads CASSQDWGTYEQYF. DNA of the CDR3: TGTGCCAGCAGCCAGGACTGGGGAACCTACGAGCAGTACTTC. Supplemented by reference TRBV7-2 and TRBJ2-7, the full variable domain reads GAGVSQSPSNKVTEKGKDVELRCDPISGHTALYWYRQSLGQGLEFLIYFQGNSAPDKSGLPSDRFSAERTGGSVSTLTIQRTQQEDSAVYLCASSQDWGTYEQYFGPGTRLTVT.

This clonotype turned up a few times. V is TRBV10-3 and J is TRBJ1-4, with TRBD1 as a possible D gene (6 bases). Germline V CDR1 and CDR2: ENHRY, SYGVKD. The V end lost 2 bases, the J end lost 8 bases, and 15 bases lay between the germline ends. The CDR3 totals 15 residues. For the CDR3, the DNA is TGTGCCATCAGTGAGAGGGGGGCGGCTGAAGAAAAACTGTTTTTT. Translating it yields CAISERGAAEEKLFF.

This clonotype appeared a few times. The DNA for the CDR3 is TGCAGCGGACACAGGGCATTGGGAAATGAGCAGTTCTTC. The encoded protein is CSGHRALGNEQFF. This chain joins TRBV29-1 and TRBJ2-1; tentatively, D is TRBD1 (6 bases). Germline V CDR1 and CDR2: SQVTM, ANQGSEA. This CDR3 is built from 13 residues. Trimming took 7 bases from V and 7 from J, leaving 17 bases between them.

CDR3 residues: CASSYGLADTQYF. The CDR3 DNA reads as TGTGCCAGCAGCTACGGACTAGCAGATACGCAGTATTTT. The V call is TRBV5-5, the J call TRBJ2-3; 7 bases map to TRBD2. The germline CDR1 and CDR2 sequences are SGHKS and YYEKEE (reference sequence). V trimming: 3 bases; J trimming: 4 bases; junction bases outside the gene matches: 2. This CDR3 has 13 amino acids. Together with reference TRBV5-5 and TRBJ2-3, the CDR3 gives the full variable domain: DAGVTQSPTHLIKTRGQQVTLRCSPISGHKSVSWYQQVLGQGPQFIFQYYEKEERGRGNFPDRFSARQFPNYSSELNVNALLLGDSALYLCASSYGLADTQYFGPGTRLTVL.

The chain links TRBV3-1 to TRBJ2-7; D is possibly TRBD1 (5 bases). With 0 bases removed from V and 8 bases from J, the gap between germline ends came to 11 bases. Germline lookup yields CDR1 LGHDT and CDR2 YNNKEL (reference sequence). The CDR3 is 13 amino acids. CDR3 in DNA: TGTGCCAGCAGCCAAGAGGACACAGCAAAGCAGTACTTC. Translation: CASSQEDTAKQYF.

The table lists this clonotype with a few counts. The rearrangement joins TRBV6-1 to TRBJ2-5; D perhaps matches TRBD1 (6 bases). This CDR3 spans 15 amino acids. Germline lookup yields CDR1 MNHNS and CDR2 SASEGT. V dropped 3 bases and J dropped 5 bases, with 16 bases sitting between them. In DNA form, the CDR3 reads TGTGCCAGCAGTGACCAAGCAGGGGATGGGGAGACCCAGTACTTC. It translates to CASSDQAGDGETQYF.

This clonotype has a handful of counts. The CDR3 bases are TGTGCCAGCAGCTCCGCAGGCCAGTCCTATGGCTACACCTTC. Translating it yields CASSSAGQSYGYTF. V gene TRBV7-9 combines with J gene TRBJ1-2; no clear D gene. Germline CDR1 and CDR2: SEHNR and FQNEAQ (reference sequence). The CDR3 contains 14 residues. Trimming removed 4 bases from V and 4 bases from J, with 13 bases in between.

This clonotype was seen repeatedly, ten times or more. The chain joins TRBV10-1 to TRBJ2-1; tentative D call: TRBD2 (6 bases). The CDR3 sequence is 15 residues long. CDR1 is WNHNN and CDR2 is SYGVQD in the germline V gene (reference sequence). The germline V and J ends were trimmed by 2 bases and 0 bases, with 8 bases remaining between them. The CDR3 is CASSERTISYNEQFF. CDR3 sequence (DNA): TGCGCCAGCAGTGAGCGGACTATCTCCTACAATGAGCAGTTCTTC.

The chain combines TRBV10-3 with TRBJ2-7; D is perhaps TRBD1 (6 bases). This CDR3 contains 13 residues. The V gene lost 9 bases and the J gene lost 3 bases, with 15 bases spanning the gap. Per the germline V gene, CDR1 is ENHRY and CDR2 is SYGVKD. Written as DNA, the CDR3 is TGTGCCATTGCCCCCAGGGGATTCTACGAGCAGTACTTC. Translation gives CAIAPRGFYEQYF.

The chain recombines TRBV29-1 with TRBJ2-2, with 11 nucleotides matching TRBD1. In germline, CDR1 is SQVTM, CDR2 ANQGSEA. CDR3 size: 12 residues. V was pared by 6 bases and J by 7 bases, with 1 base of the junction left unmatched. CDR3 in DNA: TGCAGCGTGGGACAGGGGGGCGGGGAGCTGTTTTTT. Translated, it gives CSVGQGGGELFF.

V is TRBV6-6 and J is TRBJ1-5, with 9 bases that match TRBD1. V lost 8 bases and J lost 7; bases outside the gene matches: 6. The CDR3 length is 13 residues. Germline V gene lookup returns CDR1 MNHNY and CDR2 SVGAGI (reference sequence). This chain's CDR3 is CASAGQGSQPQHF. The CDR3 DNA sequence: TGTGCCAGCGCGGGACAGGGCAGCCAGCCCCAGCATTTT.

This clonotype has only a few counts. CDR3 in DNA: TGCAGCGCCCCTCGGGGCGAGTACAATGAGCAGTTCTTC. The encoded protein is CSAPRGEYNEQFF. The gene calls are TRBV29-1 and TRBJ2-1, with D possibly called TRBD1 or TRBD2 (5 bases each). CDR3 size: 13 residues. The V end was cut by 7 bases, the J end by 4 bases, with 14 bases between. From germline, CDR1 is SQVTM and CDR2 ANQGSEA.

The gene calls are TRBV29-1 and TRBJ1-2, with D possibly being TRBD1 (6 bases). The V gene's germline CDR1 is SQVTM and CDR2 ANQGSEA. V lost 5 bases, J lost 0 bases, and 10 bases lay in between. The length of the CDR3 is 13 residues. DNA for the CDR3: TGCAGCGTTACAGGGCATTCTAACTATGGCTACACCTTC. Translation gives CSVTGHSNYGYTF.

The genes are TRBV6-2 or TRBV6-3 and TRBJ2-2; 8 bases are shared with TRBD2. The CDR3 consists of 17 residues. V was pared by 7 bases and J by 5 bases, with 15 bases of the junction left unmatched. Germline V gene lookup returns CDR1 MNHEY and CDR2 SVGEGT. CDR3 DNA sequence: TGTGCCAGCACATCAACCCCCGGGGGGGCTCGGACCGGGGAGCTGTTTTTT. Its translation: CASTSTPGGARTGELFF.

The table lists this clonotype with many counts. The rearrangement joins TRBV20-1 to TRBJ2-5; perhaps TRBD1 as D (6 bases). The V gene lost 6 bases and the J gene lost 1 base, with 9 bases spanning the gap. The germline V gene encodes CDR1 DFQATT and CDR2 SNEGSKA (reference sequence). This CDR3 has 12 amino acids. The CDR3 nucleotides are TGCAGTGCAGGACAGTTCCAAGAGACCCAGTACTTC. Protein product: CSAGQFQETQYF.